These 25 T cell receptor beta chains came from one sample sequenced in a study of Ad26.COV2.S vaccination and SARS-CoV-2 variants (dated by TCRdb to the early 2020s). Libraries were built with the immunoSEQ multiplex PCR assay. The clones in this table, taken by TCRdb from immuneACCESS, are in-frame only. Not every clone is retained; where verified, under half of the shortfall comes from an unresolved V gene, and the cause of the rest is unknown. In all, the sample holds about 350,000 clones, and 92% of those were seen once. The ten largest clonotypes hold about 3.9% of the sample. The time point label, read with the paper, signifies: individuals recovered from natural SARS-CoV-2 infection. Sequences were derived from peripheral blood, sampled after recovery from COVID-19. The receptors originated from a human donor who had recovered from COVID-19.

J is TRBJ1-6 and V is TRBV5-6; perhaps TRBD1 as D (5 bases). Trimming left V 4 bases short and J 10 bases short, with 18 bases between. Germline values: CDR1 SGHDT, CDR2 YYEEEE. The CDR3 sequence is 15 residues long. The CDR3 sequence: CASSQSGMRGSPLHF. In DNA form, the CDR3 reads TGTGCCAGCAGCCAATCAGGAATGAGGGGCTCACCCCTCCACTTT. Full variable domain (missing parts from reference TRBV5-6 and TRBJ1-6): DAGVTQSPTHLIKTRGQQVTLRCSPKSGHDTVSWYQQALGQGPQFIFQYYEEEERQRGNFPDRFSGHQFPNYSSELNVNALLLGDSALYLCASSQSGMRGSPLHFGNGTRLTVT.

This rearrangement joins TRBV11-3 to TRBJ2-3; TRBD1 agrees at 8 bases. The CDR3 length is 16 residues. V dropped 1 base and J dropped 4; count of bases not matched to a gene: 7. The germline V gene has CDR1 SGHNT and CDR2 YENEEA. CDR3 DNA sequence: TGTGCCAGCAGCTTAGGAGTGGCAGGGGGCCCAGATACGCAGTATTTT. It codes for CASSLGVAGGPDTQYF.

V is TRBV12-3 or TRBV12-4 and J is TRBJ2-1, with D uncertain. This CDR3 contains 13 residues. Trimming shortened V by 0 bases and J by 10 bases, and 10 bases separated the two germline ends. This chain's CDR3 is CASSLAPFWEQFF. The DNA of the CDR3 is TGTGCCAGCAGTTTAGCGCCATTCTGGGAGCAGTTCTTC.

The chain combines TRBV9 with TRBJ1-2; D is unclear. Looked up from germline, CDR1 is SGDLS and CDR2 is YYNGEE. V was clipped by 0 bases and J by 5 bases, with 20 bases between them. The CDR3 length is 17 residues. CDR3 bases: TGTGCCAGCAGCGTAGAGGGTCATCCTAGGGCGGGATATGGCTACACCTTC. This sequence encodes CASSVEGHPRAGYGYTF.

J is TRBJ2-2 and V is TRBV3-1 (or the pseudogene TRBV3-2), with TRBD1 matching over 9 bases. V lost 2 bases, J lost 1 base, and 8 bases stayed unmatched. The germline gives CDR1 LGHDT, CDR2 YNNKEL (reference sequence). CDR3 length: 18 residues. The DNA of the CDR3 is TGTGCCAGCAGCCAAATTCTGGGGACAGGGCTGAACACCGGGGAGCTGTTTTTT. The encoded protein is CASSQILGTGLNTGELFF.

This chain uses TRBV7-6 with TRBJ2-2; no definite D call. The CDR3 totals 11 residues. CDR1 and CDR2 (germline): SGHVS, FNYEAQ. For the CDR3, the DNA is TGTGCATGTCGTCTTTCCGGGGAGCTGTTTTTT. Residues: CACRLSGELFF.

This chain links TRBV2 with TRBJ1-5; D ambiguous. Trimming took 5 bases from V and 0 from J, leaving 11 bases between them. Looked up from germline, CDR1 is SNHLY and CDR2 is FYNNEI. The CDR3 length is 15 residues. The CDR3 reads CASSSDTASNQPQHF. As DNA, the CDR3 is TGTGCCAGCAGTTCCGACACGGCTAGCAATCAGCCCCAGCATTTT.

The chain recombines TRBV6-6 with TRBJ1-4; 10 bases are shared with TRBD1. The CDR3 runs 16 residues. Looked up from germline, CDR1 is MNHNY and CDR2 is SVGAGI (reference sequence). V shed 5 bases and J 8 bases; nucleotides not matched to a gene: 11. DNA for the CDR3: TGTGCCAGCAGTAGGGGACAGGGGCAAGAGGGAGAAAAACTGTTTTTT. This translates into CASSRGQGQEGEKLFF.

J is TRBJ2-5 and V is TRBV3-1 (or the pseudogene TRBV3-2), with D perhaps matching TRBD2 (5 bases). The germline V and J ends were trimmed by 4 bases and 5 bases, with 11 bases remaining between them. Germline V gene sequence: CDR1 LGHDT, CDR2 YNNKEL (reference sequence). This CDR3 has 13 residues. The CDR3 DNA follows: TGTGCCAGCAGCCTTGGACTCCGCGAGACCCAGTACTTC. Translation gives CASSLGLRETQYF.

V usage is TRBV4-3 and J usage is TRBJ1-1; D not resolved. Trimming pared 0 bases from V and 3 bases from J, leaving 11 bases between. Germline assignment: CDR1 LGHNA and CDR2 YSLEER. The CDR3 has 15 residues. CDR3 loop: CASSQEGTRYTEAFF. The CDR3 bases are TGCGCCAGCAGCCAAGAAGGTACTCGGTACACTGAAGCTTTCTTT.

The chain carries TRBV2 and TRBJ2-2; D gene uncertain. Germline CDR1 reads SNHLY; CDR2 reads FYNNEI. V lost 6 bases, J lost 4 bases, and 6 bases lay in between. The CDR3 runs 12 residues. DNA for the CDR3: TGTGCCAGCAGCGAATTCACCGGGGAGCTGTTTTTT. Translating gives CASSEFTGELFF.

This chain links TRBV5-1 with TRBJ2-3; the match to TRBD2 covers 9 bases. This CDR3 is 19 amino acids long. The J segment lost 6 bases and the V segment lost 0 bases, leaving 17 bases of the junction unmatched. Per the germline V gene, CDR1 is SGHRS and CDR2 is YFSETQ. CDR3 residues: CASSLGLAAKNSWMDTQYF. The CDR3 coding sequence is TGCGCCAGCAGCTTGGGACTAGCGGCGAAGAATAGCTGGATGGATACGCAGTATTTT. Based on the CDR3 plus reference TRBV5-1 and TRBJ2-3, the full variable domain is KAGVTQTPRYLIKTRGQQVTLSCSPISGHRSVSWYQQTPGQGLQFLFEYFSETQRNKGNFPGRFSGRQFSNSRSEMNVSTLELGDSALYLCASSLGLAAKNSWMDTQYFGPGTRLTVL.

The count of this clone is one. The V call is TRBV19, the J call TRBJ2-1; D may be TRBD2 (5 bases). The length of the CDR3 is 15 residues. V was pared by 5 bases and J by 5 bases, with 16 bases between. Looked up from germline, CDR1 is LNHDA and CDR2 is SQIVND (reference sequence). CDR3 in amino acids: CASSRASLGDNEQFF. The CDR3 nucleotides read TGTGCCAGTAGTCGTGCCAGCCTGGGAGACAATGAGCAGTTCTTC.

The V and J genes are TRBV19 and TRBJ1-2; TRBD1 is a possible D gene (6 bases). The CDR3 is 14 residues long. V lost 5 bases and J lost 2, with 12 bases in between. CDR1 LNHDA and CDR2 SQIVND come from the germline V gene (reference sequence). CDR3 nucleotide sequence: TGTGCCAGTAGTGTTGGGGGGCTAAACTATGGCTACACCTTC. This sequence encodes CASSVGGLNYGYTF.

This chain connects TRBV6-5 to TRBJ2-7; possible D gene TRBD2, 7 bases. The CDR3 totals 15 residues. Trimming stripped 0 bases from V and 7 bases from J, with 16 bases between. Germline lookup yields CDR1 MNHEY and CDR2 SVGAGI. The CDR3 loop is CASSYSTAGAREQYF. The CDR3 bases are TGTGCCAGCAGTTACTCGACCGCGGGGGCGAGAGAGCAGTACTTC.

Here the CDR3 DNA reads TGTGCCAGCAGCTTGGCCCAGGTCTATGGCTACACCTTC. Translating it yields CASSLAQVYGYTF. The chain couples TRBV5-4 to TRBJ1-2, with D uncertain. Germline values: CDR1 SGHNT, CDR2 YYREEE (reference sequence). This CDR3 spans 13 amino acids. V was clipped by 0 bases and J by 4 bases, with 7 bases between them.

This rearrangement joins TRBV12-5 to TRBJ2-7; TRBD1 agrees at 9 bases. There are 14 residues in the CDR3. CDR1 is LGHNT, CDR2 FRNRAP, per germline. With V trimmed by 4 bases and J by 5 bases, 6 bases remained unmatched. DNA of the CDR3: TGTGCTAGTGGTTCCGACAGGGGGATCCACGAGCAGTACTTC. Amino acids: CASGSDRGIHEQYF. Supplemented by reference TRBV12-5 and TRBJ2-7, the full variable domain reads DARVTQTPRHKVTEMGQEVTMRCQPILGHNTVFWYRQTMMQGLELLAYFRNRAPLDDSGMPKDRFSAEMPDATLATLKIQPSEPRDSAVYFCASGSDRGIHEQYFGPGTRLTVT.

The CDR3 loop reads CASSLGTGRRNSPLHF. The CDR3, as DNA: TGTGCCAGCAGCCTGGGGACAGGGCGGAGGAATTCACCCCTCCACTTT. This chain links TRBV3-1 (or the pseudogene TRBV3-2) with TRBJ1-6; TRBD1 matches at 9 bases. Germline CDR1 LGHDT, CDR2 YNNKEL (reference sequence). J gave up 7 bases and V 4 bases, and 8 bases lay outside the gene matches. The CDR3 covers 16 residues.

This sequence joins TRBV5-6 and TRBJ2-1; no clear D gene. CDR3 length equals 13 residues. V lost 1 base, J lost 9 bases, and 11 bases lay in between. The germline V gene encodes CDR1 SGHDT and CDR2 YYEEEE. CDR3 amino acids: CASSLYRVGEQFF. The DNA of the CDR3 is TGTGCCAGCAGCTTGTACAGAGTTGGTGAGCAGTTCTTC.

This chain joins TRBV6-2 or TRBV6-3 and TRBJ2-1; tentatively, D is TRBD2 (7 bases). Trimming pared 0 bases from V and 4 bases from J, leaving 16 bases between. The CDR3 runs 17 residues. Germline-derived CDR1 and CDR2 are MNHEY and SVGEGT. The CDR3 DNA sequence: TGTGCCAGCAGTTACTCGAAAGTGGGGGGGCTTTACAATGAGCAGTTCTTC. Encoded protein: CASSYSKVGGLYNEQFF.

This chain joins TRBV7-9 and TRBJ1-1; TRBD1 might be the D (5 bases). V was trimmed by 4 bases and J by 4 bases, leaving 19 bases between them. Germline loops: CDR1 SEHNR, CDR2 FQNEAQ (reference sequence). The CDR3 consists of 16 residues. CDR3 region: CASSSEMGGNGTEAFF. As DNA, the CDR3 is TGTGCCAGCAGCTCAGAAATGGGGGGTAACGGCACTGAAGCTTTCTTT.

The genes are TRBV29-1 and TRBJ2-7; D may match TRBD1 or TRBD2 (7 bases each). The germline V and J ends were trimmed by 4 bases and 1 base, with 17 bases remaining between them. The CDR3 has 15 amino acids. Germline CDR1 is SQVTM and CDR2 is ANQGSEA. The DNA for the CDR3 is TGCAGCGTTGGGGAGGGCGCAGGGGGTTCCTACGAGCAGTACTTC. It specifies CSVGEGAGGSYEQYF.

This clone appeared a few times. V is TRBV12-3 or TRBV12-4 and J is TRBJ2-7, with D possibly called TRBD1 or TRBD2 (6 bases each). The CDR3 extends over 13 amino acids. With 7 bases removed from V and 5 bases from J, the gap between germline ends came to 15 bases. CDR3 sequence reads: CASKNTGGHEQYF. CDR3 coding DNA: TGTGCCAGCAAGAACACCGGGGGCCACGAGCAGTACTTC.

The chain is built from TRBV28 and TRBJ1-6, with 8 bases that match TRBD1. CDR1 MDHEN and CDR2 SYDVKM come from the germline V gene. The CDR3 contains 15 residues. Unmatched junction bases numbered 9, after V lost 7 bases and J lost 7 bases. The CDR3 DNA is TGTGCCAGCATTAAAGGACAGGGTAGCAATTCACCCCTCCACTTT. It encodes CASIKGQGSNSPLHF.

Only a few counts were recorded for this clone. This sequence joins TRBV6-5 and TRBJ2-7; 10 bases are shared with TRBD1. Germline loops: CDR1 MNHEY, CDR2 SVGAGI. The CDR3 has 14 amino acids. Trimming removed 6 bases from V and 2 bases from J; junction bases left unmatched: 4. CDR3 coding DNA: TGTGCCAGCAGGACAGGGGGCCGAGCCTACGAGCAGTACTTC. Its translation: CASRTGGRAYEQYF.